This TCR beta chain was sequenced for a study of shared clonotypes between healthy human individuals. Background on the study: Donors had three CD4 naive, three CD4 memory, two CD8 naive and one CD8 memory plate apiece.

V was pared by 0 bases and J by 10 bases, with 14 bases between. Germline V gene data show CDR1 as SGHDT and CDR2 as YYEEEE. The CDR3 totals 15 residues. Details on this clone: Its antigen is not identified.

Positive CCR7 selection of CD45RO-negative cells yielded the naive CD8 cells, and terminally differentiated effector memory CD45RA+ cells were excluded. Study-wide results and caveats: Depth was large, yet rarefaction showed that sorted-subset sequencing was incomplete.

An even split of each subset's genomic DNA across several immunoSEQ plates was performed. Original processing methods: Sequence data from immunoSEQ were junction-only and lacked quality scores; consequently, filtering differed. Only in-frame clones appear in the TCRdb table, and some are missing; sequencing was by immunoSEQ multiplex PCR. V and J calls and clone size are those listed in that table; D and trimming were worked out from the DNA. The profile shows millions of clones, roughly 95% of them singletons. Sample: naive CD8+ T cells sorted from blood. The origin of this receptor is a young man in good health. This sequence joins TRBV5-6 and TRBJ1-6; TRBD1 is a possible D gene (5 bases). The CDR3 loop is CASSLEGYVVSPLHF. CDR3 bases: TGTGCCAGCAGCTTGGAGGGGTATGTGGTGTCACCCCTCCACTTT.